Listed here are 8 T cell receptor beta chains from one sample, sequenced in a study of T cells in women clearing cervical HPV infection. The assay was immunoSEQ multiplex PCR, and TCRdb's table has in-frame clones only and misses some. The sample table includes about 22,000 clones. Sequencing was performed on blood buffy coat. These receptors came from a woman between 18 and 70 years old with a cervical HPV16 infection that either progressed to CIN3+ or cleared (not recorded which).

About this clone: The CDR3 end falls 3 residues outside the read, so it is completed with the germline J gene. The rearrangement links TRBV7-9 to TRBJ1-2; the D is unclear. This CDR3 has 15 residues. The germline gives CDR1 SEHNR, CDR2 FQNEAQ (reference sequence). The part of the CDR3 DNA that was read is TGTGCCAGCAGCCTAGACTTTCGACTCTACAATGAC. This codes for CASSLDFRLYND. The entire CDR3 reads CASSLDFRLYNDYTF.

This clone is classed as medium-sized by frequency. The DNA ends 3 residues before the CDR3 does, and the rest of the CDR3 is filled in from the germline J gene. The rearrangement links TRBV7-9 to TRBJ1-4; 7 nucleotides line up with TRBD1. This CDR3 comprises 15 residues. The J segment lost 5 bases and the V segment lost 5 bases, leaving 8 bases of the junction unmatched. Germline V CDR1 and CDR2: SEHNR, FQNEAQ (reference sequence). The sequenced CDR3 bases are TGTGCCAGCAGCCCCGACGACAGGGTCAATGAAAAA. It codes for CASSPDDRVNEK. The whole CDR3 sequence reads CASSPDDRVNEKLFF.

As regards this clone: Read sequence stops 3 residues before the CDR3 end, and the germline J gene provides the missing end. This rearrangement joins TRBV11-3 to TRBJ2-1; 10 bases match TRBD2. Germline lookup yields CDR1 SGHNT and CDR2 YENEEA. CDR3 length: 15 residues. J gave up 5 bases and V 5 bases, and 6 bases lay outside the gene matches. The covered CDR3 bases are TGTGCCAGCAGCACCGGGACTAGCGTAAACAATGAG. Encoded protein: CASSTGTSVNNE. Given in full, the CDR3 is CASSTGTSVNNEQFF.

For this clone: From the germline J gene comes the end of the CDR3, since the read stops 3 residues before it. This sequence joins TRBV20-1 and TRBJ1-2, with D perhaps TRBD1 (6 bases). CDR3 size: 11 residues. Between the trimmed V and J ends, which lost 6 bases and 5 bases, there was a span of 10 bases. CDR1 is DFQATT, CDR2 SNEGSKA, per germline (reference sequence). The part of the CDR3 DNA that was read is TGCAGTGCCATTACAGGGTATGGC. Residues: CSAITGYG. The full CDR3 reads CSAITGYGYTF.

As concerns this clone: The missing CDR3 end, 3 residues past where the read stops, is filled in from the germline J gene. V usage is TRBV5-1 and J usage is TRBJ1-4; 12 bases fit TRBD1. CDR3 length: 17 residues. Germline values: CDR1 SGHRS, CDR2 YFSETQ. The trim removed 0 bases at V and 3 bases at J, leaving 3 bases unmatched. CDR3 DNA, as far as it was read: TGCGCCAGCAGCTTGGAGGGACAGGGGGCAGCTAATGAAAAA. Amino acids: CASSLEGQGAANEK. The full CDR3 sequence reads CASSLEGQGAANEKLFF.

This CDR3 is CASGQVRGANVLTF. The covered CDR3 bases are TGCGCCAGCGGACAGGTCCGGGGGGCCAACGTC. The chain links TRBV4-1 to TRBJ2-6; 7 bases fit TRBD1. The read finishes 3 residues shy of the CDR3 end, and the germline J gene is used to complete it. The CDR3 totals 14 residues. CDR1 and CDR2 from the germline V gene are MGHRA and YSYEKL. Unmatched junction bases numbered 5, after V lost 8 bases and J lost 4 bases.

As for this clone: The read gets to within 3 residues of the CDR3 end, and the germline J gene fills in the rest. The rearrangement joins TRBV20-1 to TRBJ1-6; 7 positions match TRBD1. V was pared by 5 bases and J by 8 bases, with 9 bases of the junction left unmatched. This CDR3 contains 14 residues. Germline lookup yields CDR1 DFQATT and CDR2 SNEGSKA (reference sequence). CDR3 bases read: TGCAGTGCTGATACTGACAGGGCTGATTCACCC. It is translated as CSADTDRADSP. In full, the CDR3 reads CSADTDRADSPLHF.

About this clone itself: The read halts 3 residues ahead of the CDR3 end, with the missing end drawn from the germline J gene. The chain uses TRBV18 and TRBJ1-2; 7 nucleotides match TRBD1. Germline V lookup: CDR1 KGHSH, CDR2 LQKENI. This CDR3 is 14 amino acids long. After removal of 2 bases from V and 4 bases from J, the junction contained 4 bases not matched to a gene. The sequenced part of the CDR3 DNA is TGTGCCAGCTCACCAGGGGACAGCCTCTATGGC. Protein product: CASSPGDSLYG. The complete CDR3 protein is CASSPGDSLYGYTF.